Listed below are T cell receptor beta chains from one sample, sequenced in a study of CD8 T cells in Susac syndrome. Each CDR3 protein gets one entry after TCRdb re-called the immunoSEQ multiplex PCR reads with MiXCR. Of around 80,000 distinct CDR3 sequences listed, approximately 96% are singletons. Sequences were obtained from CD8+ T cells from PBMCs. These receptors came from a human donor with Susac syndrome. The CDR3 runs from the conserved cysteine through the conserved F or W. A D gene is named only where the DNA matches it firmly. Clone size is shown for a subset of rows, as once, few, many or a class of expanded clone.

j_call v_call clone_size d_call cdr3_aa cdr3_nt
TRBJ2-2 TRBV23-1 NA TRBD1 CASSHRGLSGELFF TGCGCCAGCAGTCACAGGGGGCTGTCCGGGGAGCTGTTTTTT
TRBJ1-5 TRBV18 once NA CASSPGWEAYQPQHF TGTGCCAGCTCACCAGGTTGGGAAGCTTATCAGCCCCAGCATTTT
TRBJ1-1 TRBV12-3/TRBV12-4 NA NA CASSWGGTNTEAFF TGTGCCAGCAGTTGGGGTGGCACGAACACTGAAGCTTTCTTT
TRBJ2-7 TRBV11-2 NA NA CASSLDLGYEQYF TGTGCCAGCAGCTTAGATCTAGGCTACGAGCAGTACTTC
TRBJ1-5 TRBV11-2 NA NA CASSQWGGEGNQPQHF TGTGCCAGCAGCCAATGGGGTGGGGAAGGGAATCAGCCCCAGCATTTT
TRBJ1-1 TRBV7-9 NA NA CASSPASVSTEAFF TGTGCCAGCAGCCCCGCATCCGTCAGCACTGAAGCTTTCTTT
TRBJ1-1 TRBV29-1 NA NA CSVVDREAFF TGCAGCGTTGTAGACCGGGAAGCTTTCTTT
TRBJ1-5 TRBV27 NA NA CASSQQGSNQPQHF TGTGCCAGCAGTCAACAGGGTAGCAATCAGCCCCAGCATTTT
TRBJ2-5 TRBV3-1 NA TRBD1 CASSQDWDSGNQETQYF TGTGCCAGCAGCCAAGATTGGGACAGCGGTAACCAAGAGACCCAGTACTTC
TRBJ2-7 TRBV28 NA NA CASSSIRQKRTYEQYF TGTGCCAGCAGTTCAATCCGACAGAAACGAACCTACGAGCAGTACTTC
TRBJ1-3 TRBV7-9 NA TRBD1 CASSMGDSGNTIYF TGTGCCAGCAGCATGGGGGACAGTGGAAACACCATATATTTT
TRBJ1-1 TRBV19 NA NA CASRRGYTEAFF TGTGCCAGCCGCAGGGGTTACACTGAAGCTTTCTTT
TRBJ1-6 TRBV4-3 NA NA CASSQDGADRSNYNSPLHF TGCGCCAGCAGCCAAGATGGGGCAGACCGAAGCAACTATAATTCACCCCTCCACTTT
TRBJ2-7 TRBV7-2 NA NA CASSLGGMDEQYF TGTGCCAGCAGCTTAGGAGGGATGGACGAGCAGTACTTC
TRBJ1-1 TRBV29-1 NA NA CSVEVGGTEAFF TGCAGCGTTGAAGTAGGGGGTACTGAAGCTTTCTTT
TRBJ2-2 TRBV7-3 once NA CASSLGRKNTGELFF TGTGCCAGCAGCTTAGGGAGAAAGAACACCGGGGAGCTGTTTTTT
TRBJ1-1 TRBV20-1 once NA CSARPRTNTEAFF TGCAGTGCTAGACCGAGGACGAACACTGAAGCTTTCTTT
TRBJ2-6 TRBV13 few NA CASSPGAGANVLTF TGTGCCAGCAGCCCAGGGGCTGGGGCCAACGTCCTGACTTTC
TRBJ1-5 TRBV7-8 NA NA CASSLGDGYSNQPQHF TGTGCCAGCAGCTTAGGCGATGGGTATAGCAATCAGCCCCAGCATTTT
TRBJ2-1 TRBV7-9 NA NA CASSSQGGADEQFF TGTGCCAGCAGCTCCCAGGGGGGGGCAGATGAGCAGTTCTTC
TRBJ1-1 TRBV7-9 few TRBD1 CASSSGTGDTEAFF TGTGCCAGCAGTTCGGGTACAGGGGACACTGAAGCTTTCTTT
TRBJ2-3 TRBV7-9 NA NA CASSLGTGAYTDTQYF TGTGCCAGCAGCTTGGGAACGGGGGCCTACACAGATACGCAGTATTTT
TRBJ2-1 TRBV20-1 NA NA CSARDTYNEQFF TGCAGTGCTAGAGATACCTACAATGAGCAGTTCTTC
TRBJ2-2 TRBV11-2 NA NA CAAEGDPNTGELFF TGTGCCGCCGAGGGAGATCCGAACACCGGGGAGCTGTTTTTT
TRBJ2-1 TRBV4-2 NA NA CASSQEGGAEQFF TGTGCCAGCAGCCAAGAGGGGGGAGCGGAGCAGTTCTTC
TRBJ1-5 TRBV18 NA NA CASSPEVAGRGGNQPQHF TGTGCCAGCTCACCAGAGGTTGCGGGGCGAGGAGGCAATCAGCCCCAGCATTTT
TRBJ2-7 TRBV4-2 NA TRBD2 CASSQETSGSTYEQYF TGTGCCAGCAGCCAGGAGACTAGCGGGAGTACCTACGAGCAGTACTTC
TRBJ2-5 TRBV19 NA NA CASSIRMWDQETQYF TGTGCCAGTAGTATCCGGATGTGGGACCAAGAGACCCAGTACTTC
TRBJ1-1 TRBV7-9 NA TRBD1 CASSASTGIMNTEAFF TGTGCCAGCAGCGCCTCGACAGGGATCATGAACACTGAAGCTTTCTTT
TRBJ2-7 TRBV29-1 NA NA CSVESQAYEQYF TGCAGCGTTGAAAGTCAAGCCTACGAGCAGTACTTC
TRBJ2-1 TRBV30 NA NA CAWSGQEQFF TGTGCCTGGAGTGGGCAGGAGCAGTTCTTC
TRBJ1-6 TRBV20-1 NA NA CSARVPDGDNSPLHF TGCAGTGCTAGAGTCCCGGACGGGGATAATTCACCCCTCCACTTT
TRBJ2-7 TRBV20-1 NA TRBD2 CSAPTSGRSEQYF TGCAGTGCTCCGACTAGCGGGAGGAGCGAGCAGTACTTC
TRBJ2-6 TRBV11-2 NA NA CASSRYVAGGPFSGANVLTF TGTGCCAGCAGCAGATACGTCGCGGGTGGGCCGTTCTCTGGGGCCAACGTCCTGACTTTC
TRBJ2-2 TRBV27 NA NA CASSLLVAGELFF TGTGCCAGCAGCCTTCTAGTGGCCGGGGAGCTGTTTTTT
TRBJ1-1 TRBV29-1 NA TRBD1 CSVEPSEGASTEAFF TGCAGCGTTGAGCCGTCCGAGGGGGCGAGCACTGAAGCTTTCTTT
TRBJ1-2 TRBV27 NA NA CASGIGYGYTF TGTGCCAGCGGGATTGGCTATGGCTACACCTTC